The clone carrying this T cell receptor beta chain was seen more than once but under ten times. The sample originates from a study of blood T cell repertoires in COVID-19. Across the study: The origin of the acute and convalescent COVID-19 samples was the United States, Italy and Spain.

V lost 4 bases and J lost 3, with 9 bases in between. In germline, CDR1 is SGHDN, CDR2 FVKESK. The CDR3 is 13 amino acids. Method: immunoSEQ multiplex PCR; TCRdb's copy keeps in-frame clones and lacks some. Here the sample spans 250,000 to 300,000 clones, 65% to 90% being singletons. The TCR was taken from a man aged 45-65 years with active or convalescent COVID-19. The genes are TRBV14 and TRBJ2-5, with a tentative D call TRBD1 (6 bases). Sequenced sample: peripheral blood. Here the CDR3 DNA reads TGTGCCAGCAGCCTACAGGGAGAAGAGACCCAGTACTTC. The encoded protein is CASSLQGEETQYF.